The table lists the clone carrying this TCR beta chain with many counts. RNA transcripts were the source from which TCR beta CDR3 regions were amplified. First-round RT-PCR with HTBI primers preceded a second-round multiplex PCR. TCRdb itself ran the multiplex PCR reads through MiXCR, one entry per CDR3 protein. The profile shows 300,000 to 350,000 distinct CDR3 sequences, around a sixth of them singletons. This entry belongs to a study of Graves' ophthalmopathy and Graves' hyperthyroidism. Sample: peripheral blood. This TCR came from an adult man with Graves' ophthalmopathy.

The chain's CDR3 is CASSLDGSSGSYQETQYF. CDR3 coding DNA: TGTGCCAGCAGCTTAGATGGGTCTAGCGGGAGCTATCAAGAGACCCAGTACTTC. The rearrangement uses TRBV11-2 and TRBJ2-5; TRBD2 agrees at 10 bases. The CDR3 has 18 amino acids. Trimming cost V 0 bases and J 2 bases; bases outside gene matches: 9. CDR1 is SGHAT and CDR2 is FQNNGV in the germline V gene.